This TCR beta chain was sequenced during a study of T cells after yellow fever vaccination. The CDR3 consists of 17 residues. Unmatched junction bases numbered 13, after V lost 1 base and J lost 7 bases. The V gene's germline CDR1 is MGHRA and CDR2 YSYEKL. Using its own MiXCR run on the 5' RACE reads, TCRdb lists one record per CDR3 protein. This sample has around 310,000 distinct CDR3 sequences, with roughly 3.5% found just once. The sequencing used PBMCs, collected on the day of the yellow fever booster vaccination. The TCR originated in a man between 18 and 35 years old who received the YFV17D yellow fever vaccine. V is TRBV4-1 and J is TRBJ1-5, with 7 bases that match TRBD1. The CDR3 protein is CASSQVGIRQGGQPQHF. CDR3 in DNA: TGCGCCAGCAGCCAAGTGGGGATTAGACAGGGAGGACAGCCCCAGCATTTT.